A selection of T cell receptor beta chains follows, all from one sample in a study of OX40 agonist ivuxolimab in advanced cancers. Assay used: immunoSEQ multiplex PCR; TCRdb lists only in-frame clones, some missing. The data show 65,000 to 90,000 clones, 75% to 90% seen once. This sample comprised CD4+ or CD8+ T cells sorted from blood, obtained in a trial of the OX40 agonist ivuxolimab. The source is an adult with an advanced solid tumor such as melanoma, head and neck, liver or kidney cancer. The CDR3 runs from the conserved cysteine through the conserved F or W. D genes are given only for firm matches. Not all rows give a size; the values are once, few, many and, for expanded clones, a class.

D	J	size	V	DNA	CDR3
NA	TRBJ2-2	NA	TRBV10-3	TGTGCCATCAGAAGAAGGGGGGAAAACGAGATCGGGGAGCTGTTTTTT	CAIRRRGENEIGELFF
NA	TRBJ1-1	NA	TRBV10-1	TGCGCCAGCAGTGAAGGGGGAGAAGCTTTCTTT	CASSEGGEAFF
NA	TRBJ1-1	NA	TRBV29-1	TGCAGCGTTGAAGACTTTCCTCCCCTTAACCCGGCGAGTGAAGCTTTCTTT	CSVEDFPPLNPASEAFF
NA	TRBJ2-5	NA	TRBV13	TGTGCCAGCAGCTTAGCAGCCGAAGAGACCCAGTACTTC	CASSLAAEETQYF
TRBD1	TRBJ2-7	NA	TRBV28	TGTGCCAGCAGTTCACAGGGGGGCCTTTACGAGCAGTACTTC	CASSSQGGLYEQYF
NA	TRBJ2-7	NA	TRBV18	TGTGCCAGCTCACCACAGGGAGTAGAGCAGTACTTC	CASSPQGVEQYF
NA	TRBJ1-5	NA	TRBV6-6	TGTGCCAGCAGTTACCCCAGGGAGGATCAGCCCCAGCATTTT	CASSYPREDQPQHF
NA	TRBJ1-5	NA	TRBV7-9	TGTGCCAGCAGCAGGTCTTTACTTCAGCCCCAGCATTTT	CASSRSLLQPQHF
NA	TRBJ2-5	once	TRBV10-2	TGCGCCAGCAGTATGTTACAGGGTTTGGGGGAGACCCAGTACTTC	CASSMLQGLGETQYF
TRBD1	TRBJ1-5	NA	TRBV4-1	TGCGCCAGCAGCCAAGACAGGGGGAGTCAGCCCCAGCATTTT	CASSQDRGSQPQHF
NA	TRBJ1-4	NA	TRBV5-1	TGCGCCAGCAGCCCGGCAGGCACAACTAATGAAAAACTGTTTTTT	CASSPAGTTNEKLFF
TRBD1	TRBJ1-2	NA	TRBV5-1	TGCGCCAGCAGACAGCAATTTACGACAGGGGGACCTAACTATGGCTACACCTTC	CASRQQFTTGGPNYGYTF
TRBD2	TRBJ2-1	NA	TRBV7-9	TGTGCCAGCAGCCAATTAGCGGGAGGAGGAATCAATGAGCAGTTCTTC	CASSQLAGGGINEQFF
NA	TRBJ2-7	NA	TRBV6-6	TGTGCCAGCAGTTACTTCGGGAGAGAAGGCGAGCAGTACTTC	CASSYFGREGEQYF
TRBD1	TRBJ2-5	NA	TRBV12-5	TGTGCTAGTGGTCTCCGGGACAGGGTTTCAAGAAGCCAAGAGACCCAGTACTTC	CASGLRDRVSRSQETQYF
TRBD2	TRBJ2-7	NA	TRBV5-4	TGTGCCAGCAGCCCAAATCCGGGACTAGCGTCCTACGAGCAGTACTTC	CASSPNPGLASYEQYF
NA	TRBJ2-3	NA	TRBV6-1	TGTGCCAGCACCAGGGTTGATACGCAGTATTTT	CASTRVDTQYF
NA	TRBJ2-7	NA	TRBV6-1	TGTGCCAGCAGTGAGACAGAGGCAGGCGAGCAGTACTTC	CASSETEAGEQYF
NA	TRBJ2-7	NA	TRBV6-6	TGTGCCAGCAGTTACTCGCAAAGGGGGAGGGCGTCCGAGCAGTACTTC	CASSYSQRGRASEQYF
NA	TRBJ2-1	NA	TRBV7-2	TGTGCCAGCAGCTTCGAGGGTCTGGGGGAGCAGTTCTTC	CASSFEGLGEQFF
NA	TRBJ1-1	NA	TRBV7-2	TGTGCCAGCAGCTTAGTTCCAGGGATGAACACTGAAGCTTTCTTT	CASSLVPGMNTEAFF
NA	TRBJ2-4	NA	TRBV5-4	TGTGCCAGCAGCTTGGATTGGGAGGCCAAAAACATTCAGTACTTC	CASSLDWEAKNIQYF
TRBD1	TRBJ1-5	NA	TRBV10-2	TGCGCCAGCAATGAGTCGGGACAGGGGTGGGAGCCCCAGCATTTT	CASNESGQGWEPQHF
TRBD1	TRBJ2-1	few	TRBV19	TGTGCCACCCTGGACAGGGGCCGTTCAATGGAGCAGTTCTTC	CATLDRGRSMEQFF
NA	TRBJ2-4	once	TRBV28	TGTGCCAGCACTCTAGGGGGGTCTCAGTACTTC	CASTLGGSQYF
NA	TRBJ1-2	NA	TRBV2	TGTGCCAGCAGTGACAACTATGGCTACACCTTC	CASSDNYGYTF
NA	TRBJ2-5	NA	TRBV6-1	TGTGCCACCAATTGGGGCTCCGGGGTGGAGACCCAGTACTTC	CATNWGSGVETQYF
NA	TRBJ2-7	NA	TRBV5-1	TGCGCCAGCAGCTTGACGATTTCCTACGAGCAGTACTTC	CASSLTISYEQYF
NA	TRBJ1-3	NA	TRBV25-1	TGTGCCAGCAGTGATTGGGGGGGACTTAACACCATATATTTT	CASSDWGGLNTIYF
NA	TRBJ2-1	NA	TRBV5-1	TGCGCCAGCAGCATAACGACTAGAGGGAATGAGCAGTTCTTC	CASSITTRGNEQFF
NA	TRBJ1-3	NA	TRBV7-2	TGTGCCAGCAGCTTAGTATCAGGGGCTGGAAACACCATATATTTT	CASSLVSGAGNTIYF
TRBD2	TRBJ2-5	NA	TRBV30	TGTGCCTGGAGGGGGCCAGCGGGGGCCCAGTACTTC	CAWRGPAGAQYF
NA	TRBJ1-2	NA	TRBV10-2	TGCGCCAGCAGGCCGGCCTTAGGGGGCTACACCTTC	CASRPALGGYTF
TRBD1	TRBJ2-5	NA	TRBV7-7	TGTGCTAGCAGCTCCCGGGACAGGGGGGAGACCCAGTACTTC	CASSSRDRGETQYF
NA	TRBJ2-3	NA	TRBV2	TGTGCCAGCAATTTATTCGAGTTTATAGATACGCAGTATTTT	CASNLFEFIDTQYF
NA	TRBJ2-6	NA	TRBV19	TGTGCCAGTAGGACCCTCGACAGCTCTGGGGCCAACGTCCTGACTTTC	CASRTLDSSGANVLTF
NA	TRBJ2-3	NA	TRBV10-3	TGTGCCATCAGTGAGTCGGGTAGGGTGGATACGCAGTATTTT	CAISESGRVDTQYF